These T cell receptor beta chains were read from a single sample in a study of CD8 T cells in ankylosing spondylitis. In TCRdb, the 5' RACE reads were re-called with MiXCR into one record per CDR3 protein. Of under 250,000 distinct CDR3 sequences in the sample, over 30% were seen once. The specimen was blood, either unsorted or a sorted T cell fraction (not recorded which). The receptors were sampled from a male donor with ankylosing spondylitis or in good health (not recorded which). CDR3s include the opening cysteine and the closing phenylalanine or tryptophan. The order of the fields is J gene, D gene, V gene, clone size, CDR3 protein, CDR3 DNA. A D gene is named only where the DNA matches it firmly. Size values are once, few and many counts, or a class for expanded clones, and some rows have none.

J gene: TRBJ2-3
D gene: .
V gene: TRBV6-1
clone size: .
CDR3 protein: CASSLTGTPTSTDTQYF
CDR3 DNA: TGTGCCAGCAGCCTCACCGGGACCCCCACCAGCACAGATACGCAGTATTTT

J gene: TRBJ1-2
D gene: .
V gene: TRBV7-9
clone size: .
CDR3 protein: CASSLDGPFGYTF
CDR3 DNA: TGTGCCAGCAGCTTAGACGGCCCCTTTGGCTACACCTTC

J gene: TRBJ2-3
D gene: .
V gene: TRBV27
clone size: .
CDR3 protein: CASSSYSGSATDTQYF
CDR3 DNA: TGTGCCAGCAGTTCCTATAGCGGCTCCGCCACAGATACGCAGTATTTT

J gene: TRBJ2-7
D gene: .
V gene: TRBV10-3
clone size: .
CDR3 protein: CAISPGDNEQYF
CDR3 DNA: TGTGCCATCAGCCCTGGGGATAACGAGCAGTACTTC

J gene: TRBJ2-5
D gene: TRBD1
V gene: TRBV12-3/TRBV12-4
clone size: few
CDR3 protein: CASSLTQGKETQYF
CDR3 DNA: TGTGCCAGCAGTTTAACACAGGGGAAAGAGACCCAGTACTTC

J gene: TRBJ2-7
D gene: TRBD2
V gene: TRBV5-5
clone size: few
CDR3 protein: CASAPSWIAGTYEQYF
CDR3 DNA: TGTGCCAGCGCCCCAAGCTGGATAGCGGGTACCTACGAGCAGTACTTC

J gene: TRBJ1-2
D gene: .
V gene: TRBV12-3/TRBV12-4
clone size: .
CDR3 protein: CASSLVYGGAYGYTF
CDR3 DNA: TGTGCCAGCAGTTTAGTATATGGAGGGGCCTATGGCTACACCTTC

J gene: TRBJ2-3
D gene: .
V gene: TRBV5-5
clone size: .
CDR3 protein: CASSPRIGGIDTQYF
CDR3 DNA: TGTGCCAGCAGCCCCCGGATAGGGGGGATAGATACGCAGTATTTT

J gene: TRBJ1-2
D gene: .
V gene: TRBV6-1
clone size: .
CDR3 protein: CASTGTGGRGYTF
CDR3 DNA: TGTGCCAGCACCGGGACGGGGGGCCGTGGCTACACCTTC

J gene: TRBJ1-2
D gene: .
V gene: TRBV20-1
clone size: .
CDR3 protein: CSASPASIAHLYGYTF
CDR3 DNA: TGCAGTGCCAGTCCTGCTTCGATCGCCCATCTCTATGGCTACACCTTC

J gene: TRBJ2-3
D gene: TRBD1
V gene: TRBV9
clone size: few
CDR3 protein: CASSGDREDTQYF
CDR3 DNA: TGTGCCAGCAGCGGGGACAGGGAAGATACGCAGTATTTT

J gene: TRBJ2-2
D gene: .
V gene: TRBV4-1
clone size: .
CDR3 protein: CASSQVGTLTGELFF
CDR3 DNA: TGCGCCAGCAGCCAAGTGGGAACCCTCACCGGGGAGCTGTTTTTT

J gene: TRBJ2-7
D gene: .
V gene: TRBV20-1
clone size: few
CDR3 protein: CSASGSFGGNYEQYF
CDR3 DNA: TGCAGTGCTAGTGGCTCGTTTGGGGGGAACTACGAGCAGTACTTC

J gene: TRBJ2-7
D gene: TRBD1
V gene: TRBV27
clone size: .
CDR3 protein: CASREQGSHEQYF
CDR3 DNA: TGTGCCAGCAGGGAACAGGGGTCCCACGAGCAGTACTTC

J gene: TRBJ1-2
D gene: .
V gene: TRBV29-1
clone size: .
CDR3 protein: CSVVVASTSNYGYTF
CDR3 DNA: TGCAGCGTTGTGGTGGCCTCCACAAGTAACTATGGCTACACCTTC

J gene: TRBJ2-5
D gene: TRBD1
V gene: TRBV15
clone size: .
CDR3 protein: CATSNRDRESQETQYF
CDR3 DNA: TGTGCCACCAGCAACCGGGACAGGGAATCCCAAGAGACCCAGTACTTC

J gene: TRBJ2-2
D gene: .
V gene: TRBV5-8
clone size: .
CDR3 protein: CASRGWKDTGELFF
CDR3 DNA: TGTGCCAGCAGGGGGTGGAAGGACACCGGGGAGCTGTTTTTT

J gene: TRBJ1-4
D gene: .
V gene: TRBV20-1
clone size: .
CDR3 protein: CSAGPGWDNEKLFF
CDR3 DNA: TGCAGTGCTGGACCAGGGTGGGATAATGAAAAACTGTTTTTT

J gene: TRBJ2-7
D gene: .
V gene: TRBV20-1
clone size: .
CDR3 protein: CSARDLGGNEQYF
CDR3 DNA: TGCAGTGCTAGGGACTTGGGGGGTAACGAGCAGTACTTC

J gene: TRBJ2-3
D gene: .
V gene: TRBV12-3/TRBV12-4
clone size: few
CDR3 protein: CASSSQGTSTDTQYF
CDR3 DNA: TGTGCCAGCAGTTCCCAGGGTACCAGCACAGATACGCAGTATTTT

J gene: TRBJ1-5
D gene: TRBD1
V gene: TRBV12-3/TRBV12-4
clone size: few
CDR3 protein: CASTWDRAQPQHF
CDR3 DNA: TGTGCCAGCACATGGGACAGGGCTCAGCCCCAGCATTTT

J gene: TRBJ2-5
D gene: .
V gene: TRBV4-1
clone size: few
CDR3 protein: CASSQDRSGETQYF
CDR3 DNA: TGCGCCAGCAGCCAAGACCGGAGTGGAGAGACCCAGTACTTC

J gene: TRBJ2-7
D gene: .
V gene: TRBV29-1
clone size: few
CDR3 protein: CSVGSPGDYEQYF
CDR3 DNA: TGCAGCGTTGGCTCTCCCGGGGACTACGAGCAGTACTTC

J gene: TRBJ2-7
D gene: .
V gene: TRBV30
clone size: .
CDR3 protein: CAWNLRRVPTYEQYF
CDR3 DNA: TGTGCCTGGAACCTTCGCAGGGTCCCTACCTACGAGCAGTACTTC

J gene: TRBJ2-5
D gene: .
V gene: TRBV15
clone size: once
CDR3 protein: CATSRDSGAQETQYF
CDR3 DNA: TGTGCCACCAGCAGAGATTCGGGGGCGCAAGAGACCCAGTACTTC

J gene: TRBJ2-3
D gene: TRBD2
V gene: TRBV7-8
clone size: .
CDR3 protein: CASSLAPSGTSPSTDTQYF
CDR3 DNA: TGTGCCAGCAGCTTGGCGCCTAGCGGGACCTCCCCTAGCACAGATACGCAGTATTTT

J gene: TRBJ1-2
D gene: .
V gene: TRBV6-5
clone size: .
CDR3 protein: CASSYSAGESLYGYTF
CDR3 DNA: TGTGCCAGCAGTTACTCGGCAGGGGAGAGTCTTTATGGCTACACCTTC

J gene: TRBJ2-5
D gene: .
V gene: TRBV29-1
clone size: .
CDR3 protein: CSAIDHTQETQYF
CDR3 DNA: TGCAGCGCCATCGACCATACCCAAGAGACCCAGTACTTC

J gene: TRBJ2-1
D gene: .
V gene: TRBV4-2
clone size: .
CDR3 protein: CASSQGLTSDEQFF
CDR3 DNA: TGTGCCAGCAGCCAAGGACTGACTAGTGATGAGCAGTTCTTC

J gene: TRBJ2-1
D gene: TRBD2
V gene: TRBV12-3/TRBV12-4
clone size: few
CDR3 protein: CASSLGLAGASEQFF
CDR3 DNA: TGTGCCAGCAGTTTAGGACTAGCTGGGGCGAGTGAGCAGTTCTTC

J gene: TRBJ1-1
D gene: .
V gene: TRBV6-5
clone size: .
CDR3 protein: CASSYSIPAVSNTEAFF
CDR3 DNA: TGTGCCAGCAGTTACTCGATCCCGGCAGTATCCAACACTGAAGCTTTCTTT

J gene: TRBJ1-1
D gene: .
V gene: TRBV10-2
clone size: many
CDR3 protein: CASSDVGGSTEAFF
CDR3 DNA: TGCGCCAGCAGTGACGTAGGGGGTTCCACTGAAGCTTTCTTT

J gene: TRBJ2-7
D gene: TRBD1
V gene: TRBV20-1
clone size: .
CDR3 protein: CSARVGQRPYEQYF
CDR3 DNA: TGCAGTGCTAGAGTGGGACAGCGTCCGTACGAGCAGTACTTC

J gene: TRBJ2-4
D gene: .
V gene: TRBV20-1
clone size: few
CDR3 protein: CSATQNIQYF
CDR3 DNA: TGCAGTGCTACCCAAAACATTCAGTACTTC

J gene: TRBJ2-1
D gene: .
V gene: TRBV24-1
clone size: .
CDR3 protein: CATSDPGTVNIDEQFF
CDR3 DNA: TGTGCCACCAGTGACCCCGGGACGGTTAATATCGATGAGCAGTTCTTC

J gene: TRBJ1-4
D gene: TRBD1
V gene: TRBV20-1
clone size: .
CDR3 protein: CSAWGQGEEKLFF
CDR3 DNA: TGCAGTGCTTGGGGACAGGGTGAAGAAAAACTGTTTTTT

J gene: TRBJ2-1
D gene: .
V gene: TRBV7-2
clone size: .
CDR3 protein: CASSKRRSSYNEQFF
CDR3 DNA: TGTGCCAGCAGCAAGAGAAGAAGCTCCTACAATGAGCAGTTCTTC

J gene: TRBJ1-2
D gene: .
V gene: TRBV20-1
clone size: .
CDR3 protein: CSASGERGLNYGYTF
CDR3 DNA: TGCAGTGCTAGTGGGGAGCGGGGGCTTAACTATGGCTACACCTTC

J gene: TRBJ1-2
D gene: .
V gene: TRBV6-1
clone size: .
CDR3 protein: CASSSTQNYGYTF
CDR3 DNA: TGTGCCAGCAGCAGTACACAAAACTATGGCTACACCTTC

J gene: TRBJ1-2
D gene: TRBD1
V gene: TRBV7-3
clone size: .
CDR3 protein: CASSHTGGAGYGYTF
CDR3 DNA: TGTGCCAGCAGCCATACAGGGGGCGCGGGCTATGGCTACACCTTC

J gene: TRBJ2-3
D gene: .
V gene: TRBV12-5
clone size: .
CDR3 protein: CASGLVIGGTDTQYF
CDR3 DNA: TGTGCTAGTGGTTTGGTGATTGGGGGCACAGATACGCAGTATTTT

J gene: TRBJ2-2
D gene: TRBD1
V gene: TRBV7-3
clone size: .
CDR3 protein: CASSPRDRTNTGELFF
CDR3 DNA: TGTGCCAGCAGCCCAAGGGACAGGACGAACACCGGGGAGCTGTTTTTT

J gene: TRBJ2-7
D gene: TRBD2
V gene: TRBV20-1
clone size: .
CDR3 protein: CSASASGTQTYEQYF
CDR3 DNA: TGCAGTGCTAGTGCGAGCGGGACCCAAACCTACGAGCAGTACTTC

J gene: TRBJ2-5
D gene: TRBD2
V gene: TRBV5-6
clone size: once
CDR3 protein: CASSPVAGFGETQYF
CDR3 DNA: TGTGCCAGCAGCCCGGTAGCGGGATTCGGAGAGACCCAGTACTTC

J gene: TRBJ1-3
D gene: .
V gene: TRBV5-5
clone size: .
CDR3 protein: CASRWGRSSGNTIYF
CDR3 DNA: TGTGCCAGCAGGTGGGGACGGAGCTCTGGAAACACCATATATTTT

J gene: TRBJ2-1
D gene: .
V gene: TRBV5-6
clone size: few
CDR3 protein: CASSFWLVYNEQFF
CDR3 DNA: TGTGCCAGCAGCTTTTGGCTCGTCTACAATGAGCAGTTCTTC

J gene: TRBJ2-6
D gene: .
V gene: TRBV7-6
clone size: few
CDR3 protein: CASSLGHISGANVLTF
CDR3 DNA: TGTGCCAGCAGCTTAGGACATATCTCTGGGGCCAACGTCCTGACTTTC

J gene: TRBJ1-4
D gene: TRBD1
V gene: TRBV20-1
clone size: few
CDR3 protein: CSAFGQGFREKLFF
CDR3 DNA: TGCAGTGCTTTCGGACAGGGGTTTCGAGAAAAACTGTTTTTT

J gene: TRBJ1-1
D gene: .
V gene: TRBV5-1
clone size: few
CDR3 protein: CASSLAGYAEAFF
CDR3 DNA: TGCGCCAGCAGCTTGGCAGGGTACGCTGAAGCTTTCTTT

J gene: TRBJ2-7
D gene: TRBD1
V gene: TRBV5-1
clone size: few
CDR3 protein: CASAAGTGGSEQYF
CDR3 DNA: TGCGCCAGCGCGGCCGGGACAGGGGGATCCGAGCAGTACTTC

J gene: TRBJ2-7
D gene: .
V gene: TRBV15
clone size: .
CDR3 protein: CATSRDRSLFYEQYF
CDR3 DNA: TGTGCCACCAGCAGAGATCGGTCGCTCTTTTACGAGCAGTACTTC

J gene: TRBJ2-1
D gene: .
V gene: TRBV12-3/TRBV12-4
clone size: few
CDR3 protein: CASSFGGNYNEQFF
CDR3 DNA: TGTGCCAGCAGTTTTGGGGGTAACTACAATGAGCAGTTCTTC

J gene: TRBJ2-1
D gene: .
V gene: TRBV6-5
clone size: few
CDR3 protein: CASSYGQPYNEQFF
CDR3 DNA: TGTGCCAGCAGTTACGGACAGCCCTACAATGAGCAGTTCTTC